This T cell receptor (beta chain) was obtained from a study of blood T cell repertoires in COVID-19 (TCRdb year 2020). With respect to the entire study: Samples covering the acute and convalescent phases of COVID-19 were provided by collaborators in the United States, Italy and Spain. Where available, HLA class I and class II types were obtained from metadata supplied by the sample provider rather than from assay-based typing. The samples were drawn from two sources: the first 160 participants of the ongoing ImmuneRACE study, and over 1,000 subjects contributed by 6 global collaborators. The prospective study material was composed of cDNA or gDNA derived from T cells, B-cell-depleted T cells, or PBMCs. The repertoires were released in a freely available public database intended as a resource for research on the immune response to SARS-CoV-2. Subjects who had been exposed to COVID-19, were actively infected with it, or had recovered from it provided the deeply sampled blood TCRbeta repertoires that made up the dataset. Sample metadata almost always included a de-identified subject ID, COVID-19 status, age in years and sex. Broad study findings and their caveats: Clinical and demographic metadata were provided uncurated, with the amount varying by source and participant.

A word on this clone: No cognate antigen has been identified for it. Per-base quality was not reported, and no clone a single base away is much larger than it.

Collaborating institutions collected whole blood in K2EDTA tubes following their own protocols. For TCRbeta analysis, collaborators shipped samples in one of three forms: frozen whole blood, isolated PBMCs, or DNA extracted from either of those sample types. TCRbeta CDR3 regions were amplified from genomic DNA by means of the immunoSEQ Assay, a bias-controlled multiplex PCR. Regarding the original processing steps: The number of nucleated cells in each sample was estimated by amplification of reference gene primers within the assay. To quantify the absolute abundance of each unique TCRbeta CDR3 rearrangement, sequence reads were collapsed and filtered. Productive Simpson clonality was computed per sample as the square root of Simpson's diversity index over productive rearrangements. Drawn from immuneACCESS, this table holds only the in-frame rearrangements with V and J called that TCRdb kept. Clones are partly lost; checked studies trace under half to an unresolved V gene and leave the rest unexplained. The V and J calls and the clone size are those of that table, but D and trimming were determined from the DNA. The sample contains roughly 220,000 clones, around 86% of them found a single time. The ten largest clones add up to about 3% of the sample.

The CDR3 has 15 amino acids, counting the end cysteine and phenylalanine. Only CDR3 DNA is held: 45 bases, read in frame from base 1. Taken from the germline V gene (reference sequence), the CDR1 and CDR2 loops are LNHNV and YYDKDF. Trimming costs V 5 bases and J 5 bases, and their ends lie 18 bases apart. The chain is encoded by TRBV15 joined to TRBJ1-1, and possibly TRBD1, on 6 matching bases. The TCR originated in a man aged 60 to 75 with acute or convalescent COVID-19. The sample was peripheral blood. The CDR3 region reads CATSGLRGVRTEAFF. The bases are TGTGCCACCAGCGGACTCAGGGGAGTTAGGACTGAAGCTTTCTTT.